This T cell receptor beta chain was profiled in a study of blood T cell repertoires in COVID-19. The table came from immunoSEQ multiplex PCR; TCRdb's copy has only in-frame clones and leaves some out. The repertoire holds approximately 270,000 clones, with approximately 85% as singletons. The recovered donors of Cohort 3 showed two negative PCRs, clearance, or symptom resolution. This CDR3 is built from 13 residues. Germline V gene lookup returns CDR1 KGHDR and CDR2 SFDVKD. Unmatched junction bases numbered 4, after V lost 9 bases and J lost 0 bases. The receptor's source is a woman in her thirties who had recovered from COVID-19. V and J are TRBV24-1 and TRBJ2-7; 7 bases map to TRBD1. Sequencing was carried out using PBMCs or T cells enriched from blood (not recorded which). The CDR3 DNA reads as TGTGCCACCGCCGGGACAGACTCCTACGAGCAGTACTTC. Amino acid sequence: CATAGTDSYEQYF.